The next 16 T cell receptor beta chains were all read from a single sample in a study of T cells in Graves' hyperthyroidism and ophthalmopathy. Amplified TCR beta CDR3 regions derived from RNA transcripts. HTBI primers were used for first-round RT-PCR of the TCR CDR3. One entry per CDR3 protein, called by TCRdb with MiXCR from the multiplex PCR reads. The sample holds around 600,000 distinct CDR3 sequences, 11% to 15% seen once. The material sequenced was blood. These receptors were obtained from a woman aged 18-29 years with Graves' ophthalmopathy.

The J gene is TRBJ2-2, the V gene TRBV3-1; the D gene could be TRBD1 or TRBD2 (6 bases each). This CDR3 has 15 residues. Trimming stripped 1 base from V and 4 bases from J, with 10 bases between. Germline V CDR1 and CDR2: LGHDT, YNNKEL (reference sequence). CDR3 sequence (DNA): TGTGCCAGCAGCCAAGTTGGGGGGCCCACCGGGGAGCTGTTTTTT. It yields the protein CASSQVGGPTGELFF.

This clonotype showed up just a few times. This chain uses TRBV19 with TRBJ2-3; perhaps D is TRBD1 or TRBD2 (5 bases each). Trimming cost V 10 bases and J 0 bases, with 29 bases left between them. Germline lookup yields CDR1 LNHDA and CDR2 SQIVND (reference sequence). The CDR3 loop spans 19 amino acids. In DNA, the CDR3 is TGTGCCACCACTCCCGGTCGGGGACGGAAGGCTTCTAGCACAGATACGCAGTATTTT. This encodes CATTPGRGRKASSTDTQYF.

There are many counts of this clonotype. This chain joins TRBV7-3 and TRBJ2-1, with 11 positions matching TRBD1. Looked up from germline, CDR1 is SGHTA and CDR2 is FQGTGA. This CDR3 spans 15 amino acids. Trimming at V came to 4 bases and at J to 3 bases, leaving 2 bases not matched to a gene. The CDR3 DNA follows: TGTGCCAGCAGCTGGGGACAGGGGGGCTACAATGAGCAGTTCTTC. This codes for CASSWGQGGYNEQFF.

This clonotype was seen a handful of times. Given a much more abundant clone one base away, this may be a read error. The gene calls are TRBV12-3 or TRBV12-4 and TRBJ1-1, with 10 bases that match TRBD1. Trimming cost V 7 bases and J 4 bases; bases outside gene matches: 12. The CDR3 is 16 amino acids. CDR3 region: CASKGVDRGQTTEAFF. The CDR3 DNA is TGTGCCAGCAAGGGTGTAGACAGGGGGCAAACCACTGAAGCTTTCTTT.

Ten or more counts support this clonotype. The V call is TRBV7-9, the J call TRBJ2-3; 8 nucleotides agree with TRBD2. With 7 bases clipped from V and 8 bases from J, the junction kept 14 bases outside the gene matches. The V gene's germline CDR1 is SEHNR and CDR2 FQNEAQ (reference sequence). This CDR3 is built from 15 residues. CDR3 coding DNA: TGTGCCAGCACCCCCCCTGAGCGGGGGAGGGGTACGCAGTATTTT. Its translation: CASTPPERGRGTQYF.

This clonotype was seen ten or more times. The chain is built from TRBV6-1 and TRBJ2-7, with 8 bases that match TRBD1. Germline V gene lookup returns CDR1 MNHNS and CDR2 SASEGT. This CDR3 region has 14 residues. V shed 5 bases and J 2 bases; nucleotides not matched to a gene: 5. The CDR3 nucleotides are TGTGCCAGCAGTCAACAGGGGGTTACCTACGAGCAGTACTTC. Amino acid sequence: CASSQQGVTYEQYF.

This chain uses TRBV7-6 with TRBJ2-1; 8 nucleotides match TRBD2. V lost 5 bases and J lost 6; bases outside the gene matches: 15. Germline V gives CDR1 SGHVS, CDR2 FNYEAQ. This CDR3 spans 17 amino acids. The CDR3 nucleotides are TGTGCCAGCAGCCAGATGGCAGCGGGAGAACTCATCAATGAGCAGTTCTTC. This encodes CASSQMAAGELINEQFF.

This clonotype was seen more than once but under ten times. This chain uses TRBV3-1 with TRBJ2-7; 10 positions match TRBD2. CDR3 length: 14 amino acids. CDR1 is LGHDT and CDR2 is YNNKEL in the germline V gene (reference sequence). The V gene end was trimmed by 5 bases and the J gene end by 6 bases; junction bases not matched to a gene: 7. The CDR3 reads CASSEGLATGEQYF. CDR3 nucleotides: TGTGCCAGCAGCGAGGGACTAGCGACGGGCGAGCAGTACTTC.

In this sample, this clonotype turned up a few times. CDR3 protein: CAWSVGVNGYTF. The CDR3 bases are TGTGCCTGGAGTGTGGGGGTGAACGGCTACACCTTC. This rearrangement joins TRBV30 to TRBJ1-2; D perhaps matches TRBD1 (5 bases). Trimming pared 0 bases from V and 8 bases from J, leaving 10 bases between. Germline V gives CDR1 GTSNPN, CDR2 SVGIG (reference sequence). This CDR3 is built from 12 residues.

This clonotype was observed at least ten times. The chain's CDR3 is CAWSVPSGTTEAFF. In DNA, the CDR3 is TGTGCCTGGAGTGTACCCAGCGGGACCACTGAAGCTTTCTTT. The gene calls are TRBV30 and TRBJ1-1; TRBD1 is a possible D gene (5 bases). V was shortened by 0 bases and J by 4 bases, with 12 bases between the two germline ends. This CDR3 spans 14 amino acids. Germline CDR1 GTSNPN, CDR2 SVGIG (reference sequence).

This chain connects TRBV10-2 to TRBJ1-1, with TRBD1 as a possible D gene (5 bases). Germline V gene data show CDR1 as WSHSY and CDR2 as SAAADI. Trimming took off 4 bases at V and 1 base at J, with 7 bases between the two ends. The CDR3 loop spans 13 amino acids. The CDR3 region has the DNA TGCGCCAGCAGTGGACAGTGGAACACTGAAGCTTTCTTT. Translating gives CASSGQWNTEAFF.

This clonotype was detected many times. The V gene is TRBV20-1, the J gene TRBJ2-1, with 7 bases fitting TRBD2. With V trimmed by 5 bases and J by 4 bases, 14 bases remained unmatched. This CDR3 has 16 residues. Per germline, CDR1 DFQATT and CDR2 SNEGSKA (reference sequence). The CDR3 loop is CSARPIGAGAYNEQFF. The CDR3 nucleotides are TGCAGTGCTCGGCCTATAGGGGCGGGAGCGTACAATGAGCAGTTCTTC.

DNA of the CDR3: TGTGCCAGCAGCTTCGGGCAGGGAGCTCAACCCCTCCACTTT. Translating it yields CASSFGQGAQPLHF. This chain links TRBV13 with TRBJ1-6; perhaps TRBD1 as D (5 bases). The CDR3 length is 14 residues. V gave up 3 bases and J gave up 12 bases, with 15 bases separating them. Germline CDR1 and CDR2: PRHDT and FYEKMQ (reference sequence).

In this sample, this clonotype turned up many times. J is TRBJ2-7 and V is TRBV5-5; 7 nucleotides agree with TRBD2. The CDR3 has 16 amino acids. Germline loops: CDR1 SGHKS, CDR2 YYEKEE (reference sequence). J was trimmed by 3 bases and V by 4 bases; bases with no gene match: 13. The CDR3 here is CASSPDGGIRNYEQYF. CDR3 coding DNA: TGTGCCAGCAGCCCGGACGGGGGGATAAGGAACTACGAGCAGTACTTC.

In this sample, this clonotype turned up many times. The V gene is TRBV18, the J gene TRBJ2-3, with unresolved D. The ends were cut back, 8 bases at V and 0 bases at J, with 6 bases in the middle. The CDR3 length is 12 residues. The germline CDR1 and CDR2 sequences are KGHSH and LQKENI. The chain's CDR3 is CASSPSTDTQYF. The CDR3 DNA reads as TGTGCCAGCAGCCCAAGCACAGATACGCAGTATTTT. Based on the CDR3 plus reference TRBV18 and TRBJ2-3, the full variable domain is NAGVMQNPRHLVRRRGQEARLRCSPMKGHSHVYWYRQLPEEGLKFMVYLQKENIIDESGMPKERFSAEFPKEGPSILRIQQVVRGDSAAYFCASSPSTDTQYFGPGTRLTVL.

This clonotype was counted between two and nine times. The chain links TRBV20-1 to TRBJ1-4; D may be TRBD1 (5 bases). The CDR3 has 14 amino acids. The ends were cut back, 1 base at V and 7 bases at J, with 13 bases in the middle. CDR1 DFQATT and CDR2 SNEGSKA come from the germline V gene (reference sequence). The DNA of the CDR3 is TGCAGTGCTAGAGCGGGGGGAGGCGGTGAAAAACTGTTTTTT. As protein: CSARAGGGGEKLFF.